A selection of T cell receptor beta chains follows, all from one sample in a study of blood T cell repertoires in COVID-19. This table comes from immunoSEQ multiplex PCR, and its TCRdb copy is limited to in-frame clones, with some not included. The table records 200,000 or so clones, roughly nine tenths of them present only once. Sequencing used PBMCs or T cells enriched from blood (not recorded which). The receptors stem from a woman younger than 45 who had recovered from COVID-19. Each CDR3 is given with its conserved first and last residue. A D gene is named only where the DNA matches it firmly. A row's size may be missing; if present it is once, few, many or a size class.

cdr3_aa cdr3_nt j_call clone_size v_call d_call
CASSYLAGAGEQYF TGTGCCAGCAGCTACCTAGCGGGGGCGGGGGAGCAGTACTTC TRBJ2-7 NA TRBV7-9 TRBD2
CASSSGAGSSYNEQFF TGTGCCAGCAGTTCTGGAGCGGGGAGCTCCTACAATGAGCAGTTCTTC TRBJ2-1 NA TRBV28 TRBD2
CASSQDQDTIEEKLFF TGTGCCAGCAGCCAAGATCAGGACACCATAGAAGAAAAACTGTTTTTT TRBJ1-4 few TRBV4-2 NA
CASSLGDRVLNEQFF TGTGCCAGCAGCTTGGGGGACAGGGTTCTCAATGAGCAGTTCTTC TRBJ2-1 NA TRBV5-8 TRBD1
CASSFSSRQETQYF TGCGCCAGCAGCTTTTCCTCGCGGCAAGAGACCCAGTACTTC TRBJ2-5 NA TRBV5-1 NA
CASIGQASYEQYF TGTGCCAGCATTGGACAGGCTTCCTACGAGCAGTACTTC TRBJ2-7 NA TRBV6-5 TRBD1
CASSYSIVDSNEKLFF TGTGCCAGCAGTTACTCGATCGTGGACAGTAATGAAAAACTGTTTTTT TRBJ1-4 NA TRBV6-2/TRBV6-3 NA
CASSQDIRNTEAFF TGTGCCAGCAGCCAAGATATTAGGAACACTGAAGCTTTCTTT TRBJ1-1 NA TRBV3-1/TRBV3-2 NA
CASRAGGTSGNTGELFF TGTGCCAGCAGAGCGGGGGGGACTAGCGGTAACACCGGGGAGCTGTTTTTT TRBJ2-2 NA TRBV11-3 TRBD2
CASSPGQGNQPQHF TGTGCCAGCTCACCGGGACAGGGGAATCAGCCCCAGCATTTT TRBJ1-5 NA TRBV3-1/TRBV3-2 TRBD1
CASSITGVTEAFF TGTGCCAGTAGTATTACGGGGGTAACTGAAGCTTTCTTT TRBJ1-1 NA TRBV19 NA
CASSQLTGKDEKLFF TGTGCCAGCAGCCAACTAACAGGGAAGGATGAAAAACTGTTTTTT TRBJ1-4 NA TRBV7-6 NA
CASSYGSTVPAF TGTGCCAGCAGTTACGGTTCGACAGTGCCTGCCTTC TRBJ1-2 NA TRBV6-2/TRBV6-3 NA
CASRGAISGNTIYF TGTGCCAGCAGGGGGGCGATCTCTGGAAACACCATATATTTT TRBJ1-3 NA TRBV2 NA
CAASSGANVLTF TGTGCCGCGAGCTCTGGGGCCAACGTCCTGACTTTC TRBJ2-6 NA TRBV5-4 NA
CAISESDRGTDTQYF TGTGCCATCAGTGAGTCTGACAGGGGCACAGATACGCAGTATTTT TRBJ2-3 NA TRBV10-3 TRBD1
CASSTRDTRTDTQYF TGTGCCAGTAGTACCCGGGACACGCGCACAGATACGCAGTATTTT TRBJ2-3 NA TRBV19 NA
CASSEALAGTEAFF TGTGCCAGCAGTGAAGCCTTAGCAGGGACTGAAGCTTTCTTT TRBJ1-1 NA TRBV9 NA
CAISEIGQAQTNEKLFF TGTGCCATCAGTGAAATCGGCCAGGCGCAAACTAATGAAAAACTGTTTTTT TRBJ1-4 NA TRBV10-3 NA
CASSGAGQTYQAQHF TGTGCCAGCAGCGGGGCGGGACAGACTTATCAGGCCCAGCATTTT TRBJ1-5 NA TRBV5-8 TRBD1
CASSLARDRGLDEQFF TGTGCCAGCAGCTTAGCCCGGGACAGGGGGCTGGATGAGCAGTTCTTC TRBJ2-1 once TRBV11-2 TRBD1
CASSPRTALNEQFF TGTGCCAGCAGCCCCCGGACAGCTCTGAATGAGCAGTTCTTC TRBJ2-1 NA TRBV5-4 NA
CSASPGSGFATNEKLFF TGCAGTGCTAGTCCAGGGTCAGGATTTGCAACTAATGAAAAACTGTTTTTT TRBJ1-4 few TRBV20-1 NA
CASSPKGGQGPGNTIYF TGTGCCAGCAGCCCAAAGGGGGGACAGGGACCTGGAAACACCATATATTTT TRBJ1-3 NA TRBV7-2 TRBD1
CASSPTGGSSGANVLTF TGCGCCAGCAGCCCTACGGGCGGGAGCTCTGGGGCCAACGTCCTGACTTTC TRBJ2-6 NA TRBV5-1 TRBD2
CASSRQGYGYTF TGTGCCAGCAGTCGACAGGGCTATGGCTACACCTTC TRBJ1-2 once TRBV6-5 TRBD1
CASSDGQGANVLTF TGTGCCAGCAGTGACGGACAGGGGGCCAACGTCCTGACTTTC TRBJ2-6 many TRBV6-4 NA
CASSYGLAGGWSTDTQYF TGTGCCAGCAGCTATGGACTAGCGGGGGGGTGGAGCACAGATACGCAGTATTTT TRBJ2-3 NA TRBV5-4 TRBD2
CASSQGGGARDTQYF TGTGCCAGCAGCCAAGGGGGGGGAGCCCGGGATACGCAGTATTTT TRBJ2-3 NA TRBV3-1/TRBV3-2 TRBD2
CASSPPLTAGVTDTQYF TGTGCCAGCTCACCGCCCCTCACAGCGGGGGTCACAGATACGCAGTATTTT TRBJ2-3 few TRBV18 TRBD2
CASGDRGRETQYF TGTGCCAGCGGGGACAGGGGTCGAGAGACCCAGTACTTC TRBJ2-5 NA TRBV6-5 TRBD1
CASSYEREFYNEQFF TGTGCCAGCAGTTACGAGCGGGAGTTCTACAATGAGCAGTTCTTC TRBJ2-1 once TRBV6-5 TRBD2
CASSGGRLPQETQYF TGCGCCAGCAGTGGCGGGAGGCTGCCCCAAGAGACCCAGTACTTC TRBJ2-5 NA TRBV4-1 TRBD2
CASSQGTGEAFF TGTGCCAGCAGCCAAGGGACAGGTGAAGCTTTCTTT TRBJ1-1 NA TRBV3-1/TRBV3-2 TRBD1
CASSFQQGNQPQHF TGTGCCAGCAGCTTCCAACAGGGGAATCAGCCCCAGCATTTT TRBJ1-5 NA TRBV7-8 TRBD1
CASRVGTSNTGELFF TGTGCCAGCAGAGTCGGGACATCGAACACCGGGGAGCTGTTTTTT TRBJ2-2 once TRBV9 NA
CASSRSITGGNQPQHF TGCGCCAGCAGCCGATCAATTACAGGGGGGAATCAGCCCCAGCATTTT TRBJ1-5 NA TRBV4-1 TRBD1
CASSQDLGTGETEAFF TGTGCCAGCAGCCAAGATCTAGGGACAGGGGAAACTGAAGCTTTCTTT TRBJ1-1 NA TRBV4-2 TRBD1
CASSLGQGATGELFF TGCGCCAGCAGCTTGGGACAGGGGGCAACCGGGGAGCTGTTTTTT TRBJ2-2 NA TRBV5-1 TRBD1
CASSLGSRGGGNTIYF TGTGCCAGCAGCTTAGGATCTCGGGGTGGTGGAAACACCATATATTTT TRBJ1-3 NA TRBV7-9 NA
CASSVGRVGNTEAFF TGTGCCAGCAGCGTAGGGAGGGTGGGAAACACTGAAGCTTTCTTT TRBJ1-1 NA TRBV9 NA
CASSQDLGTGNQPQHF TGTGCCAGCAGCCAAGATCTCGGGACAGGGAATCAGCCCCAGCATTTT TRBJ1-5 NA TRBV3-1/TRBV3-2 TRBD1
CASSPLPGQSSYEQYF TGTGCCAGCAGCCCTCTCCCGGGACAGAGCTCCTACGAGCAGTACTTC TRBJ2-7 NA TRBV7-9 TRBD1
CASSRREADTEAFF TGCGCCAGCAGCCGTAGGGAGGCGGACACTGAAGCTTTCTTT TRBJ1-1 NA TRBV5-1 NA
CSASLAGRTDTQYF TGCAGCGCCTCCCTAGCGGGGAGAACAGATACGCAGTATTTT TRBJ2-3 NA TRBV29-1 TRBD2
CASSWTGMNTEAFF TGTGCCAGCAGTTGGACAGGGATGAACACTGAAGCTTTCTTT TRBJ1-1 NA TRBV27 TRBD1
CASSSPGSGVNNEQFF TGTGCCAGCAGCTCCCCGGGGTCGGGGGTGAACAATGAGCAGTTCTTC TRBJ2-1 NA TRBV11-3 NA
CASSQDRSYGYTF TGCGCCAGCAGCCAAGACAGGTCCTATGGCTACACCTTC TRBJ1-2 NA TRBV4-3 NA
CASSVMRVSNQPQHF TGTGCCAGTAGTGTCATGAGGGTCAGCAATCAGCCCCAGCATTTT TRBJ1-5 NA TRBV19 NA
CASTRGGAQPQHF TGTGCCAGCACTCGGGGGGGGGCTCAGCCCCAGCATTTT TRBJ1-5 NA TRBV12-3/TRBV12-4 NA
CASSLGLTGDTIYF TGCGCCAGCAGCTTGGGGCTGACAGGGGACACCATATATTTT TRBJ1-3 NA TRBV5-1 TRBD1
CASSQEQDETQYF TGCGCCAGCAGCCAAGAACAGGACGAGACCCAGTACTTC TRBJ2-5 NA TRBV4-1 NA
CASSLDLRGRANYGYTF TGTGCCAGCAGCTTAGACTTAAGGGGGCGAGCTAACTATGGCTACACCTTC TRBJ1-2 NA TRBV7-2 TRBD1
CASSLESAGAGNTIYF TGTGCCAGCAGCTTAGAATCGGCGGGGGCTGGAAACACCATATATTTT TRBJ1-3 NA TRBV7-9 NA
CASSQGLAGMQETQYF TGTGCCAGCAGCCAGGGACTAGCGGGGATGCAAGAGACCCAGTACTTC TRBJ2-5 NA TRBV7-2 TRBD2
CASSLGGASTDTQYF TGTGCCAGCAGCCTCGGGGGAGCTAGCACAGATACGCAGTATTTT TRBJ2-3 NA TRBV7-2 NA
CASSQWTAFGYTF TGTGCCAGCAGCCAGTGGACAGCTTTTGGCTACACCTTC TRBJ1-2 NA TRBV14 NA
CASSLTRTGELFF TGTGCCAGCAGTCTGACACGCACCGGGGAGCTGTTTTTT TRBJ2-2 NA TRBV12-3/TRBV12-4 NA
CASSLSGWRVQAFF TGTGCCAGCAGCTTGAGTGGATGGAGGGTACAAGCTTTCTTT TRBJ1-1 NA TRBV5-8 NA
CATSDERGRDEKLFF TGTGCCACCAGTGATGAGAGGGGGAGGGATGAAAAACTGTTTTTT TRBJ1-4 NA TRBV24-1 NA